This TCR beta chain stems from a study of T cells in Graves' hyperthyroidism and ophthalmopathy. Study-wide points: Peripheral blood also featured most of the thyroid clonotypes expanded above 0.001.

Diagnoses used clinical symptoms, serum thyroxine and TRAb, thyroid ultrasound and orbital computed tomography. Researchers amplified the TCR beta CDR3 regions from RNA transcripts. The HTBI primer set was used in a first-round RT-PCR of the TCR CDR3. MiXCR was run by TCRdb on the multiplex PCR reads, yielding one entry per CDR3 protein. The sample lists 280,000 or so distinct CDR3 sequences, 25% to 30% occurring once. The CDR3 is 14 residues long. CDR1 is LNHNV, CDR2 YYDKDF, per germline (reference sequence). Trimming cost V 4 bases and J 1 base, with 11 bases left between them. A word on this clonotype: What it recognizes is unknown.

J is TRBJ2-7 and V is TRBV15, with D possibly matching TRBD2 (6 bases). The sequencing input was blood. The sequence was collected from a man aged 35 to 55 with Graves' hyperthyroidism that later progressed to Graves' ophthalmopathy. CDR3 in DNA: TGTGCCACCAGCACCCAGAGCGGGTCCTACGAGCAGTACTTC. This translates into CATSTQSGSYEQYF.